This T cell receptor beta chain derives from a study of shared clonotypes between healthy human individuals. Points from the study as a whole: Limitation of the genetic and exposure-history diversity represented came from the few donors. Among the subsets, naive ones generally showed larger estimated richness than memory ones.

With respect to this clone: The antigen remains undetermined.

Germline V gives CDR1 ENHRY, CDR2 SYGVKD. The CDR3 contains 14 residues. V lost 3 bases and J 4 bases, leaving 10 bases between the germline ends. The assay was carried out at the deep level. Source study methods: Without quality scores, immunoSEQ junctional reads could not be filtered like full-length reads. Libraries were prepared by immunoSEQ multiplex PCR; TCRdb keeps only in-frame clonotypes and omits some of them. V and J calls and clone size are copied from that table; D and trimming were computed from the DNA. The sample has roughly 2,500,000 clones, over 85% seen once. V is TRBV10-3 and J is TRBJ1-3, with D unclear. The specimen was naive CD4+ T cells from PBMCs. Subset described: CD45RA+ positively selected. The clonotype was recovered from a man younger than 35 in good health. Some clones in this sample may be carry-over from other donors' samples. In DNA form, the CDR3 reads TGTGCCATCAGTGATACAGCCCGGGGAAACACCATATATTTT. This encodes CAISDTARGNTIYF.